This T cell receptor beta chain was found in a study of OX40 agonist ivuxolimab in advanced cancers. About the investigation overall: Ivuxolimab, which targeted the costimulatory receptor OX40 (CD134), was an agonistic, fully human IgG2 monoclonal antibody. Intravenous ivuxolimab was administered to patients every 2 weeks at six dose levels: 0.01, 0.1, 0.3, 1.5, 3 and 10 mg/kg. Among the roughly 50 dose-escalation patients, about 19 had hepatocellular carcinoma, some 15 melanoma, 9 renal cell carcinoma and 9 head and neck cancer. In the dose-escalation cohort, 75% to 85% of patients were male, and the mean age was roughly 60 years with a range of roughly 23 to 79. Patients were allowed to have had prior anti-PD-1, anti-PD-L1 or anti-CTLA-4 therapy, and 40% to 45% of the dose-escalation patients had previously received checkpoint inhibitors. Partial responses occurred in three dose-escalation patients, of whom one had hepatocellular carcinoma and two had cutaneous melanoma. Peripheral TCRbeta sequencing was intended to test whether TCR sequence diversity was altered and clonal T-cell expansion was caused by ivuxolimab. The paper covers the monotherapy dose-escalation part of the phase I ivuxolimab trial, which included N ≈ 50 patients.

The trial excluded patients who had a history of autoimmune disease or were on systemic immunosuppression. In every dose cohort, peripheral blood was drawn for TCR sequencing at baseline, cycle 4 day 1, and cycle 7 day 1. The samples were drawn from a first-in-human, open-label, multicenter phase I dose-escalation trial of ivuxolimab. The trial enrolled adults with locally advanced or metastatic head and neck squamous cell, hepatocellular, melanoma or renal cell carcinoma. Before TCR sequencing, CD4+ and CD8+ T cells were separately sorted from peripheral blood. From its cysteine to its phenylalanine, the CDR3 spans 18 amino acids. Only the CDR3 portion is preserved as DNA: 54 bases, with reading frame beginning at the first base. The investigation overall reported the following: The antigen specificity of the clonally expanded peripheral T cells was not determined. After ivuxolimab, CD8+ T cells had more expanded clones than CD4+ T cells on average. Low levels of normalized T-cell clonal expansion were also seen in some nonresponding patients. In partial responders in the 0.1-3.0 mg/kg groups, normalized peripheral clonal expansion was found to be among the lowest, especially among CD8+ T cells. At doses of 0.1 to 3.0 mg/kg, clonal expansion of both CD4+ and CD8+ blood T cells was observed from baseline to week 6.

To sequence the TCRbeta CDR3 region, genomic DNA was isolated from the sorted cells. TCRbeta CDR3 regions were sequenced using the immunoSEQ Assay. Here the immuneACCESS table is served through TCRdb, limited to in-frame sequences with V and J called. Missing clones are a known gap in these copies; in checked studies unresolved V genes cover under half, and the rest lacks a known reason. For this sample there are approximately 100,000 clones; approximately 85% appear just once. The leading ten clones occupy around 4% of the sample. As concerns this clone: Its antigen is still unknown. No much larger clone exists at a distance of one base, and base qualities are not known.

The chain couples TRBV21-1 to TRBJ1-5. TRBV21-1 counts as a pseudogene. The specimen comprised CD4+ or CD8+ T cells sorted from blood, sampled in a trial of the OX40 agonist ivuxolimab. The origin of this receptor is an adult with an advanced solid tumor such as melanoma, head and neck, liver or kidney cancer. This receptor carries the CDR3 CASSSWRRGMRSNQPQHF. The DNA sequence is given as TGTGCCAGCAGCTCGTGGCGGCGGGGAATGAGGAGCAATCAGCCCCAGCATTTT.